The rows below give T cell receptor beta chains drawn from one sample of a study of cytomegalovirus exposure and HLA in healthy donors. Profiled with immunoSEQ multiplex PCR; TCRdb holds only in-frame clones, not every one. Of about 120,000 clones listed, around 80% were seen once; the top ten hold 2.1%. The sequencing input was PBMCs. Receptors were obtained from a man aged 30 to 45 in good health and CMV-seronegative. Each CDR3 is given with its conserved first and last residue. The D gene is left open where the match is weak. The size of a clone is reported for some rows only, either as once, few or many, or as a class for expanded clones.

>TRBD2|TRBV15|.|TRBJ2-1
CATSRGLAGGKDEQFF
TGTGCCACCAGCAGGGGACTAGCGGGGGGAAAAGATGAGCAGTTCTTC
>.|TRBV29-1|few|TRBJ1-1
CSVYSRGTEAFF
TGCAGCGTCTACTCACGAGGCACTGAAGCTTTCTTT
>TRBD1|TRBV5-4|.|TRBJ1-2
CASSKSWTGGAYGYTF
TGTGCCAGCAGCAAATCATGGACAGGGGGCGCGTATGGCTACACCTTC
>TRBD1|TRBV7-8|.|TRBJ2-5
CASSLFRTGGGETQYF
TGTGCCAGCAGCTTATTTCGGACAGGGGGTGGAGAGACCCAGTACTTC
>TRBD1|TRBV19|.|TRBJ1-4
CASSTTLRDRGEKLFF
TGTGCCAGTAGTACGACACTCCGGGACAGAGGGGAAAAACTGTTTTTT
>.|TRBV2|.|TRBJ1-6
CASSEGGVSNSPLHF
TGTGCCAGCAGTGAGGGGGGGGTAAGCAATTCACCCCTCCACTTT
>.|TRBV7-9|.|TRBJ1-4
CASSLVLAGEKLFF
TGTGCCAGCAGCTTAGTTCTAGCGGGCGAAAAACTGTTTTTT
>TRBD1|TRBV10-1|.|TRBJ1-6
CARGTAHNSPLHF
TGCGCCAGGGGGACAGCGCATAATTCACCCCTCCACTTT
>.|TRBV19|.|TRBJ1-1
CASSSPTGRVNTEAFF
TGTGCCAGTAGCTCTCCCACAGGGAGGGTGAACACTGAAGCTTTCTTT
>TRBD1|TRBV6-1|.|TRBJ2-5
CASKTGTETQYF
TGTGCCAGCAAGACAGGGACAGAGACCCAGTACTTC
>.|TRBV2|.|TRBJ1-1
CASSAPGARSLENTEAFF
TGTGCCAGCAGTGCACCCGGAGCCCGCAGCCTCGAGAACACTGAAGCTTTCTTT
>.|TRBV5-4|few|TRBJ2-1
CASSLPGERPNEQFF
TGTGCCAGCAGCTTGCCGGGGGAGAGGCCCAATGAGCAGTTCTTC
>.|TRBV4-1|.|TRBJ2-7
CASSQDFGRALSYEQYF
TGCGCCAGCAGCCAAGATTTCGGCAGGGCCCTAAGCTACGAGCAGTACTTC
>.|TRBV29-1|.|TRBJ2-3
CSARTKPRGKFTDTQYF
TGCAGCGCAAGAACTAAGCCGCGGGGCAAATTCACAGATACGCAGTATTTT
>.|TRBV9|few|TRBJ2-5
CASARGTQGAQYF
TGTGCCAGCGCAAGGGGTACCCAAGGGGCCCAGTACTTC
>.|TRBV9|.|TRBJ1-2
CASSVGVQGNYGYTF
TGTGCCAGCAGCGTAGGGGTTCAGGGTAACTATGGCTACACCTTC
>.|TRBV2|.|TRBJ1-1
CAGGEDSNTEAFF
TGTGCCGGGGGGGAAGATTCTAACACTGAAGCTTTCTTT
>.|TRBV28|once|TRBJ2-7
CASPSRNEQYF
TGTGCCAGTCCCTCGAGGAACGAGCAGTACTTC
>TRBD1|TRBV13|.|TRBJ2-5
CASTRQGGQETQYF
TGTGCCAGCACCCGACAGGGGGGCCAAGAGACCCAGTACTTC
>TRBD2|TRBV19|.|TRBJ2-1
CASSVLGSGGQDNEQFF
TGTGCCAGTAGTGTCCTCGGGAGCGGGGGGCAAGACAATGAGCAGTTCTTC
>.|TRBV6-1|once|TRBJ1-3
CASSVWGFSGNTIYF
TGTGCCAGCAGCGTATGGGGCTTCTCTGGAAACACCATATATTTT
>TRBD1|TRBV10-3|.|TRBJ1-5
CAISDFPGQGHQPQHF
TGTGCCATCAGTGACTTTCCGGGACAGGGCCATCAGCCCCAGCATTTT
>TRBD2|TRBV9|.|TRBJ2-5
CASSVGSRSGGQETQYF
TGTGCCAGCAGCGTAGGAAGTCGGAGCGGGGGGCAAGAGACCCAGTACTTC
>TRBD1|TRBV6-1|.|TRBJ2-1
CASSRLDREVDEQFF
TGTGCCAGCTCCCGATTGGACAGGGAGGTGGATGAGCAGTTCTTC
>.|TRBV11-2|.|TRBJ2-2
CASSLVSTASNTGELFF
TGTGCCAGCAGCTTAGTATCGACAGCCTCGAACACCGGGGAGCTGTTTTTT
>.|TRBV25-1|.|TRBJ1-1
CASSRPGTLTTEAFF
TGTGCCAGCAGCCGACCGGGAACCCTGACTACTGAAGCTTTCTTT
>.|TRBV2|.|TRBJ2-3
CASSRDITAYF
TGTGCCAGCAGTCGGGACATTACTGCGTATTTT
>TRBD2|TRBV7-2|.|TRBJ2-7
CASSFAGGEQYF
TGTGCCAGCAGCTTTGCGGGAGGCGAGCAGTACTTC
>TRBD1|TRBV5-4|.|TRBJ1-2
CASSTRDRENYGYTF
TGTGCCAGCAGCACACGGGACAGGGAAAACTATGGCTACACCTTC
>TRBD2|TRBV6-5|few|TRBJ2-7
CASSYSQRGNYEQYF
TGTGCCAGCAGTTACTCCCAGCGGGGGAACTACGAGCAGTACTTC
>.|TRBV9|.|TRBJ1-1
CASSPVLNTEAFF
TGTGCCAGCAGCCCCGTTTTGAACACTGAAGCTTTCTTT
>.|TRBV6-5|.|TRBJ2-6
CASSFEDAGANVLTF
TGTGCCAGCAGTTTTGAGGATGCTGGGGCCAACGTCCTGACTTTC
>.|TRBV27|.|TRBJ1-2
CASSLLGASEPYTF
TGTGCCAGCAGTTTATTGGGGGCCTCGGAACCCTACACCTTC
>.|TRBV20-1|.|TRBJ2-1
CSARMLGASFF
TGCAGTGCTAGAATGCTGGGGGCCTCGTTCTTC
>.|TRBV5-1|.|TRBJ2-7
CASSPSNSYEQYF
TGCGCCAGCAGCCCGAGCAACTCCTACGAGCAGTACTTC
>.|TRBV15|.|TRBJ1-2
CATSRTGESLDGYTF
TGTGCCACCAGCAGGACGGGGGAGTCTCTCGATGGCTACACCTTC
>TRBD1|TRBV11-2|.|TRBJ2-7
CASSPGQTEQYF
TGTGCCAGCAGCCCGGGACAGACCGAGCAGTACTTC
>TRBD1|TRBV27|.|TRBJ1-5
CASSRGQGAYQPQHF
TGTGCCAGCAGCCGGGGACAGGGGGCTTATCAGCCCCAGCATTTT
>TRBD1|TRBV11-3|.|TRBJ2-2
CASSLGQGDTGELFF
TGTGCCAGCAGCTTAGGACAGGGGGACACCGGGGAGCTGTTTTTT
>TRBD2|TRBV5-4|.|TRBJ2-1
CATTGLDQNEQFF
TGTGCCACCACGGGACTAGATCAAAATGAGCAGTTCTTC
>TRBD1|TRBV4-1|.|TRBJ2-7
CASSQPGQGAGEQYF
TGCGCCAGCAGCCAACCGGGACAGGGGGCCGGGGAGCAGTACTTC
>.|TRBV7-9|once|TRBJ2-3
CASSLGQFPDTQYF
TGTGCCAGCAGCTTGGGGCAGTTCCCAGATACGCAGTATTTT
>.|TRBV4-3|.|TRBJ2-5
CASSRYRKETQYF
TGCGCCAGCAGCCGGTACAGGAAAGAGACCCAGTACTTC
>.|TRBV6-5|once|TRBJ2-7
CATWGQGEHEQYF
TGTGCCACCTGGGGGCAGGGCGAGCACGAGCAGTACTTC
>TRBD2|TRBV5-6|.|TRBJ2-3
CASSQLASSTDTQYF
TGTGCCAGCAGCCAACTAGCGAGCTCCACAGATACGCAGTATTTT